This T cell receptor beta chain was documented in a study of response to subunit inactivated influenza vaccine. The study, taken as a whole, reports: Few new T cells, the authors suggested, are recruited by each seasonal influenza vaccination.

This clonotype was counted once. Its antigen is undetermined. CDR1 SGHRS and CDR2 YFSETQ come from the germline V gene. CDR3 length: 15 residues. V gave up 4 bases and J gave up 0 bases; unmatched junction bases: 3. Each CDR3 protein is one row after TCRdb ran MiXCR on the RT-PCR reads. The sample gives hundreds of thousands of distinct CDR3 sequences, 14% of which show up once; roughly 7.6% is in the top ten. This receptor was taken from a man aged 50 or older who received an inactivated influenza vaccine. This material consisted of PBMCs from blood, taken less than 15 days before vaccination. This chain connects TRBV5-1 to TRBJ1-1, with 10 positions matching TRBD1. The CDR3 sequence: CASSETGGLNTEAFF. CDR3 DNA: TGCGCCAGCAGCGAGACAGGGGGCCTGAACACTGAAGCTTTCTTT.